This T cell receptor beta chain was captured in a study of blood T cell repertoires in COVID-19. Study details: T cells, B-cell-depleted T cells, or PBMCs provided the cDNA or gDNA that served as material.

In the authors' methods: From reference gene primer amplification, estimates of nucleated cell counts were derived. Produced via immunoSEQ multiplex PCR; TCRdb's table is partial and in-frame only. D and trimming were read from the DNA, whereas the V and J calls and clone size are those reported in that table. The sample holds hundreds of thousands of clones, approximately 89% seen once. This CDR3 spans 14 amino acids. V lost 2 bases to trimming and J lost 1 base, with 9 bases between them. The germline gives CDR1 MNHNS, CDR2 SASEGT. This sequence originates from a woman between 40 and 50 years old who had recovered from COVID-19. Sequencing used PBMCs or T cells enriched from blood (not recorded which). This chain connects TRBV6-1 to TRBJ2-7; a weak D match, TRBD1 (5 bases). The CDR3 protein is CASSEPGISYEQYF. Here the CDR3 DNA reads TGTGCCAGCAGTGAACCAGGGATTTCCTACGAGCAGTACTTC.